This T cell receptor beta chain was documented in a study of technical replicates of blood from a few donors (dated by TCRdb to 2015 to 2018). On this clone itself: The antigen it binds to is not known. The record has no base qualities; no much larger clone is one base away.

The library was prepared using the immunoSEQ multiplex PCR assay. Imported from immuneACCESS, the table was reduced by TCRdb to in-frame sequences with V and J called. These copies leave out some clones; in studies compared against another copy, an unresolved V gene accounts for under half, and the cause of the remainder is not known. This sample lists roughly 14,000 clones; approximately 88% were detected once. The ten largest account for around 12% of the sample. Relative to germline, V is 1 base shorter and J is 3 bases shorter, with 4 bases between their ends. CDR1 is given as SGHVS and CDR2 as FNYEAQ, both from the germline V gene. The CDR3 holds 12 amino acids from the cysteine to the phenylalanine. Kept here is only the CDR3 DNA, which spans 36 bases and is read in frame from base 1.

The chain links TRBV7-6 with TRBJ2-7, with the D gene not confidently named. The source of this sequence is a human donor in good health. Sequencing used PBMCs. The CDR3 sequence is CASSLVSYEQYF. The nucleotides are TGTGCCAGCAGCTTAGTCAGCTACGAGCAGTACTTC. The full variable domain, with segments outside the CDR3 supplied by the reference TRBV7-6 and TRBJ2-7 proteins, appears as GAGVSQSPRYKVTKRGQDVALRCDPISGHVSLYWYRQALGQGPEFLTYFNYEAQQDKSGLPNDRFSAERPEGSISTLTIQRTEQRDSAMYRCASSLVSYEQYFGPGTRLTVT.